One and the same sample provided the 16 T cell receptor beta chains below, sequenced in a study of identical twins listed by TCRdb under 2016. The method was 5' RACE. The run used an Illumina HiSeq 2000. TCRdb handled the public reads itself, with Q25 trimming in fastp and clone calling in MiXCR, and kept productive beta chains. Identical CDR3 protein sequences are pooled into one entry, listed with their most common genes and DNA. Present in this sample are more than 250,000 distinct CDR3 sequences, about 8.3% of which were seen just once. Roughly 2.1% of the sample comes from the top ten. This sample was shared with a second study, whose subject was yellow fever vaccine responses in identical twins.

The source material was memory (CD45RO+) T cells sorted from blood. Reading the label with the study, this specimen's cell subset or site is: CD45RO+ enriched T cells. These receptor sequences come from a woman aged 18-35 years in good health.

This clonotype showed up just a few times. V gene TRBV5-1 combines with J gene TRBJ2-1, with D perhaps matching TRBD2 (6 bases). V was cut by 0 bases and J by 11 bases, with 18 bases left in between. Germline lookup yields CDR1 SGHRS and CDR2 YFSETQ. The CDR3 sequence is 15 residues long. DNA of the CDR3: TGCGCCAGCAGCTTGGGTTCACGGGGGTTTGATCAGCAGTTCTTC. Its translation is CASSLGSRGFDQQFF.

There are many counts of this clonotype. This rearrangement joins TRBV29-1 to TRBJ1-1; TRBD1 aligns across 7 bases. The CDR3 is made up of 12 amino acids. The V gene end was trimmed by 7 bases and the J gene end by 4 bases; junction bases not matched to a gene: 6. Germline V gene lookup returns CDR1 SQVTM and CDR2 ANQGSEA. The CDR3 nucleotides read TGCAGCGCCGGACAGGCGGGCACTGAAGCTTTCTTT. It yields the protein CSAGQAGTEAFF.

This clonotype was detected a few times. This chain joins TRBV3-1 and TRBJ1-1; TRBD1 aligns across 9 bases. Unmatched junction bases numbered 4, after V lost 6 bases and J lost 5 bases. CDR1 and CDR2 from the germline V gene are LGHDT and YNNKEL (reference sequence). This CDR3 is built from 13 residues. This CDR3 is CASRQGARTEAFF. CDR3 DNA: TGTGCCAGCAGACAGGGGGCGCGGACTGAAGCTTTCTTT.

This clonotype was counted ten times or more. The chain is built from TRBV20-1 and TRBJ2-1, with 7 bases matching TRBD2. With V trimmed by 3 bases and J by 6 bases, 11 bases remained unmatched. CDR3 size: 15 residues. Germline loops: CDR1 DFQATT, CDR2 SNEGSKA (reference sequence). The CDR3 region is CSASPLAARSNEQFF. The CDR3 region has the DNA TGCAGTGCTAGCCCCCTAGCGGCCCGGTCCAATGAGCAGTTCTTC.

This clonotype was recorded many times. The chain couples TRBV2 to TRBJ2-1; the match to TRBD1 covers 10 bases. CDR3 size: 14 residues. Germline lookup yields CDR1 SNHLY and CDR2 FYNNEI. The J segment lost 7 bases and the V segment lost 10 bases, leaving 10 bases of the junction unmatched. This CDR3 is CATNDRGQGNEQFF. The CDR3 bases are TGTGCCACCAACGACAGGGGGCAAGGTAATGAGCAGTTCTTC.

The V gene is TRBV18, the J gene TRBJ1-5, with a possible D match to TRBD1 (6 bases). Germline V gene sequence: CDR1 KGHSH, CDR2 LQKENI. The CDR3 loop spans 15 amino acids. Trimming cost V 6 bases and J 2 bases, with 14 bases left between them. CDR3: CASSAQGLGNQPQHF. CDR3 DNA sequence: TGTGCCAGCTCCGCACAGGGACTCGGCAATCAGCCCCAGCATTTT.

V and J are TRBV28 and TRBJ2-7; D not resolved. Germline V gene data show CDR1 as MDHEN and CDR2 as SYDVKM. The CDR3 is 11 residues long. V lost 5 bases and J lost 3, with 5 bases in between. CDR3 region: CASSKRYEQYF. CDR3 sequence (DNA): TGTGCCAGCAGTAAACGCTACGAGCAGTACTTC.

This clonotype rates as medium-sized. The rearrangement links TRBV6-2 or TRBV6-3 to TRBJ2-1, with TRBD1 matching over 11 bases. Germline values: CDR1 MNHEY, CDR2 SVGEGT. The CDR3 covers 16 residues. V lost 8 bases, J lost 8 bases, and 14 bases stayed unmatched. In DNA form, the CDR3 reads TGTGCCAGCCGCCCACGAGGGACAGGGGGGATCGATGAGCAGTTCTTC. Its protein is CASRPRGTGGIDEQFF.

The CDR3: CASSWTPGEEETQYF. In nucleotides, the CDR3 is TGTGCCAGCAGCTGGACTCCCGGTGAGGAAGAGACCCAGTACTTC. V and J are TRBV11-3 and TRBJ2-5, with a weak D call TRBD2 (5 bases). Germline V CDR1 and CDR2: SGHNT, YENEEA. Trimming removed 4 bases at V and 3 bases at J, with 15 bases between. The length of the CDR3 is 15 residues.

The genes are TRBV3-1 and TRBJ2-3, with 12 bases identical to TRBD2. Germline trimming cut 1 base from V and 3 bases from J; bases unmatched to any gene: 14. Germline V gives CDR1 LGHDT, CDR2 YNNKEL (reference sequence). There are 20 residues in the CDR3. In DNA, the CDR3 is TGTGCCAGCAGCCAAGGACCCCTAGCGGGAGGGGGATTCGGGACAGATACGCAGTATTTT. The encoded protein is CASSQGPLAGGGFGTDTQYF.

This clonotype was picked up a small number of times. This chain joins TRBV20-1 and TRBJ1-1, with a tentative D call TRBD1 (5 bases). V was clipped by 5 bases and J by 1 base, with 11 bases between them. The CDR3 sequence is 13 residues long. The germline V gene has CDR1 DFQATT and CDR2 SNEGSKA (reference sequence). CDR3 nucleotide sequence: TGCAGTGCTCTGTGGGGGAAGAACACTGAAGCTTTCTTT. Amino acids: CSALWGKNTEAFF.

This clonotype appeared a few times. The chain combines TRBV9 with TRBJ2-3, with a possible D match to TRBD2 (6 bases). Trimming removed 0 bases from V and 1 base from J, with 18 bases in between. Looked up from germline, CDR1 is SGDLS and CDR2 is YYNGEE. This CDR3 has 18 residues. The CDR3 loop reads CASSVGSGLNSGTDTQYF. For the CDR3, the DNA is TGTGCCAGCAGCGTAGGGAGCGGGTTGAACTCTGGCACAGATACGCAGTATTTT.

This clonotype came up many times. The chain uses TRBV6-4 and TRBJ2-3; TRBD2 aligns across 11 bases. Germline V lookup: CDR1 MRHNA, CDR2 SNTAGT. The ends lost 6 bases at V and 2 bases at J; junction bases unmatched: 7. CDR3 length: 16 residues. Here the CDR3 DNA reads TGTGCCAGCAGCCGTACTAGCGGGGGAGCCACAGATACGCAGTATTTT. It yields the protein CASSRTSGGATDTQYF.

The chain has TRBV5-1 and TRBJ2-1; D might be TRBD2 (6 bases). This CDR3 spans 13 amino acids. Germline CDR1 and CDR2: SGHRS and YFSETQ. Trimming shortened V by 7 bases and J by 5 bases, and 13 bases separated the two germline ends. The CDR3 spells CASGGTANNEQFF. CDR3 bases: TGCGCCAGCGGCGGGACCGCTAACAATGAGCAGTTCTTC.

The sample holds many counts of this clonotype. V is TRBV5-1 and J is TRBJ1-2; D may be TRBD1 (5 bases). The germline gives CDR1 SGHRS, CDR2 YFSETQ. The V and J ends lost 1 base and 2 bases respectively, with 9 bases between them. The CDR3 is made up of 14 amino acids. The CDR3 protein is CASSLTTANYGYTF. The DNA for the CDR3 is TGCGCCAGCAGCTTGACGACAGCCAACTATGGCTACACCTTC.

In DNA, the CDR3 is TGTGCCAGCAGCCAAGAAGCTGGCCTCCAAGAGACCCAGTACTTC. This codes for CASSQEAGLQETQYF. This chain connects TRBV3-1 to TRBJ2-5, with D hard to call. Trimming took 0 bases from V and 1 from J, leaving 9 bases between them. CDR3 size: 15 residues. In germline, CDR1 is LGHDT, CDR2 YNNKEL (reference sequence).